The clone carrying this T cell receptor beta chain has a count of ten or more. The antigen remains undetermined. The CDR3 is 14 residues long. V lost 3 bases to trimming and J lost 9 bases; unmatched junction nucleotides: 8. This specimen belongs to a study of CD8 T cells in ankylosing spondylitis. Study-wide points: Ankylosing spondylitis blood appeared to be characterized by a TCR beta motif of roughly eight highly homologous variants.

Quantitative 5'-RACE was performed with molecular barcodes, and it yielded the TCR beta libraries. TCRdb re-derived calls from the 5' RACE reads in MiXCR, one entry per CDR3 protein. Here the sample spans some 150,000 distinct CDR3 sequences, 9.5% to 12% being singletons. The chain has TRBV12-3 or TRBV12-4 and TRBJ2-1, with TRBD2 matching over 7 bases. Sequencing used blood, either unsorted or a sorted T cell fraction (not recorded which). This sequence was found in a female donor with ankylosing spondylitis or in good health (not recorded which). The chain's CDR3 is CASSLLAGVSEQFF. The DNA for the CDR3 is TGTGCCAGCAGTTTGTTGGCGGGAGTAAGTGAGCAGTTCTTC.